This TCR beta chain is from a study of T cell responses to AZD1222 COVID-19 vaccine. Study findings and constraints: Vaccine-associated CD4 TCRs spanned spike, dominant at 160-218 and 743-854. Reports indicate that nearly half of spike-specific TCRs are directed at unmutated variant regions.

This CDR3 has 13 residues. Germline V gene data show CDR1 as SGHRS and CDR2 as YFSETQ. V dropped 7 bases and J dropped 6 bases, with 13 bases sitting between them. The protocol was immunoSEQ multiplex PCR, while the TCRdb copy is restricted to in-frame clones and leaves out a portion. Of approximately 90,000 clones detected, about nine tenths appear once; the ten largest clones hold 6% to 9%. This clone occurred once. Its antigen is unidentified. The receptor was isolated from an adult in good health. The chain couples TRBV5-1 to TRBJ2-2; tentatively, D is TRBD2 (5 bases). The sequences come from peripheral blood, collected on day 0 of AZD1222 vaccination. This chain's CDR3 is CASGREGAGELFF. For the CDR3, the DNA is TGCGCCAGCGGTCGGGAAGGTGCCGGGGAGCTGTTTTTT.